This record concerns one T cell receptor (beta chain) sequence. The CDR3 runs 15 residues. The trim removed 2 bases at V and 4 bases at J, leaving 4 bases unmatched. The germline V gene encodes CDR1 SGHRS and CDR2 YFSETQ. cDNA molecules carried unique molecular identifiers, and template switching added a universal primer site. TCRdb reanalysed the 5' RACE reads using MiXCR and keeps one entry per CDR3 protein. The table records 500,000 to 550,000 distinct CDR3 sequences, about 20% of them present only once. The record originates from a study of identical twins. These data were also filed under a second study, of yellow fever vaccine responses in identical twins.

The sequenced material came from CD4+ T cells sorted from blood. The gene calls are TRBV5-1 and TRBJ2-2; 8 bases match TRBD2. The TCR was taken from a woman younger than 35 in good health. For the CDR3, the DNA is TGCGCCAGCAGCTTCTCCCGGGAGGGCACCGGGGAGCTGTTTTTT. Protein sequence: CASSFSREGTGELFF.